This T cell receptor beta chain was identified during a study of early T cells in non-severe SARS-CoV-2 infection. About the research overall: The authors sequenced bulk RNA from unsorted whole blood, leaving chains unpaired. Findings and limits, study-wide: Private and CD4 specificities were missed by VDJdb matching, which favored anti-spike CD8 responses.

Individual cDNA molecules each received unique molecular identifiers attached to them. TCRdb analysed the 5' RACE reads with MiXCR anew, one entry per CDR3 protein. Here the sample spans approximately 44,000 distinct CDR3 sequences, 9% to 15% being singletons. This clonotype was picked up many times. The antigen is undetermined. The V and J ends lost 5 bases and 2 bases respectively, with 22 bases between them. The germline V gene has CDR1 SQVTM and CDR2 ANQGSEA. The CDR3 loop spans 17 amino acids. Sequencing was done on a sample of whole blood. This receptor was identified in an adult who was a healthcare worker with PCR-confirmed SARS-CoV-2 infection or an uninfected control (not recorded which). The chain has TRBV29-1 and TRBJ2-1; weak D call: TRBD2 (7 bases). The CDR3 loop reads CSVKARKRDKTYNEQFF. For the CDR3, the DNA is TGCAGCGTTAAGGCTAGAAAGCGGGACAAGACCTACAATGAGCAGTTCTTC.